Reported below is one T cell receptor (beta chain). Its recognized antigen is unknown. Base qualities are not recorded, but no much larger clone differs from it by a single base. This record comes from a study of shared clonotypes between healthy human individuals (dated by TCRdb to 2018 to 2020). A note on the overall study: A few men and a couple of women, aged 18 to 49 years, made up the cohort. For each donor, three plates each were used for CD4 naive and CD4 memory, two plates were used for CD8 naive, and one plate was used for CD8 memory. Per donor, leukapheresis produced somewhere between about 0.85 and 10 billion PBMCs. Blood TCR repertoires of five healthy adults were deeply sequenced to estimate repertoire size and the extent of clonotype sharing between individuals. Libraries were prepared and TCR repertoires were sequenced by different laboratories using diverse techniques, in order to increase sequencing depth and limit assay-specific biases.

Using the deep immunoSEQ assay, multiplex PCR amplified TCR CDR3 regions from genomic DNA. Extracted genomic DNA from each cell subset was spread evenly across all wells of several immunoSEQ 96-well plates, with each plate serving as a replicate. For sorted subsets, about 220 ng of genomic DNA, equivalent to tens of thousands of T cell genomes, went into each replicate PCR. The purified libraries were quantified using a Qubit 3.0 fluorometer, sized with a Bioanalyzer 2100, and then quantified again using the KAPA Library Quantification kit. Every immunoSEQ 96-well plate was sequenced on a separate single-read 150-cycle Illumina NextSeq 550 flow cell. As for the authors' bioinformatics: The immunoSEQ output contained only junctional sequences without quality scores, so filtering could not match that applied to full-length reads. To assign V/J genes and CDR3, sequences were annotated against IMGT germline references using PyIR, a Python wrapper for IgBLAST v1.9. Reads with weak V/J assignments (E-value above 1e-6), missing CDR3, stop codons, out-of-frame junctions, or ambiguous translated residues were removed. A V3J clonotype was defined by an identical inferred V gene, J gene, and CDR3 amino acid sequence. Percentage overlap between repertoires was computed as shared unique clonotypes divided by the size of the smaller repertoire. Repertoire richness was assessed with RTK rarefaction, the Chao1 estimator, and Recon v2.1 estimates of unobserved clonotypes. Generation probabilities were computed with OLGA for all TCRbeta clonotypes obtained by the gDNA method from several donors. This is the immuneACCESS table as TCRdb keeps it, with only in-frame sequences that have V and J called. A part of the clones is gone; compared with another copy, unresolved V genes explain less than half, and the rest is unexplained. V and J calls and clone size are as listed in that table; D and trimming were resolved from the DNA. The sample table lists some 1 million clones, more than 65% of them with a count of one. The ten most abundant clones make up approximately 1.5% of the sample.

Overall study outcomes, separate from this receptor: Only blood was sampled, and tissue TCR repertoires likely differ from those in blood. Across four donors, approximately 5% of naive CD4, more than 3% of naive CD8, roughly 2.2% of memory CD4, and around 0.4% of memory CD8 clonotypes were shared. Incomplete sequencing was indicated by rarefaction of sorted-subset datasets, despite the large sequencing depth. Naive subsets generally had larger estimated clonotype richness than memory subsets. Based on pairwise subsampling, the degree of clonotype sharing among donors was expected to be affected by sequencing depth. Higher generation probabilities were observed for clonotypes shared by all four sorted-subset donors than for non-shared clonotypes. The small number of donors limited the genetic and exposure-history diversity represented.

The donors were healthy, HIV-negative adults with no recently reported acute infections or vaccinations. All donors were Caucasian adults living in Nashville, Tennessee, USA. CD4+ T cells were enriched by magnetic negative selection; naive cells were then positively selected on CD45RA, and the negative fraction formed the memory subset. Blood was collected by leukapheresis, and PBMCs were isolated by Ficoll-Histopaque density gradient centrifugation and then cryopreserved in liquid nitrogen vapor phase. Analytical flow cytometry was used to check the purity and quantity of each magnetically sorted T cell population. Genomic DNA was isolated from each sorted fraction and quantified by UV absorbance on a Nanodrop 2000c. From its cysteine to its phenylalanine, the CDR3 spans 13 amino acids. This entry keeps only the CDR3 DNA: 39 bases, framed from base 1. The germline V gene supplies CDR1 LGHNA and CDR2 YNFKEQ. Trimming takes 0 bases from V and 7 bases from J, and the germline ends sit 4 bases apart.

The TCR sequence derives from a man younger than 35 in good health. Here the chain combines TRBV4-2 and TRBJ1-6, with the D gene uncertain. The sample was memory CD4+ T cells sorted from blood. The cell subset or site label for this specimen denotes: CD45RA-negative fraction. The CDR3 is CASSQDLNSPLHF. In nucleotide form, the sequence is TGTGCCAGCAGCCAAGATTTGAATTCACCCCTCCACTTT.